This TCR beta chain is drawn from a study of blood T cell repertoires in COVID-19 (dated by TCRdb to 2020 to 2021). A note on the overall study: The collaborator samples originated in the United States, Italy and Spain and spanned the acute and convalescent phases of COVID-19. Where available, HLA class I and class II types were taken from metadata supplied by the sample provider and were not determined by assay-based typing. Subjects who had been exposed to COVID-19, were actively infected with it, or had recovered from it provided the deeply sampled blood TCRbeta repertoires that made up the dataset. The samples were drawn from the first 160 participants of the ongoing ImmuneRACE study and from 950 to 1,500 subjects provided by 6 global collaborators. The repertoires were released in a freely available public database meant as a resource for research on the immune response to SARS-CoV-2. A de-identified subject ID, COVID-19 status, age in years and sex were almost always included in the sample metadata. The prospective study material was composed of cDNA or gDNA derived from T cells, B-cell-depleted T cells, or PBMCs.

From the cysteine through the phenylalanine, the CDR3 covers 13 amino acids. Here the CDR3 DNA is all that survives: 39 bases in frame from base 1. V loses 9 bases of germline sequence and J loses 1 base, and the interval between the two ends is 12 bases. CDR1 and CDR2, looked up from the germline V gene (reference sequence), are LNHDA and SQIVND. TCRbeta CDR3 regions were amplified from genomic DNA using the immunoSEQ Assay, a bias-controlled multiplex PCR. Per the original workflow: The number of nucleated cells in each sample was estimated from the amplification of reference gene primers within the assay. Sequence reads were collapsed and filtered to measure the absolute abundance of every unique TCRbeta CDR3 rearrangement. For each sample, productive Simpson clonality was calculated as the square root of Simpson's diversity index across productive rearrangements. This is the immuneACCESS table as TCRdb keeps it, with only in-frame sequences that have V and J called. A part of the clones is gone; compared with another copy, unresolved V genes explain less than half, and the rest is unexplained. V and J calls and clone size are copied from that table; D and trimming were computed from the DNA. This sample gives 330,000 or so clones in total; around nine tenths of them show up just once. Around 0.92% of the sample goes to the ten largest clones.

As regards this clone: Its antigen target is currently unknown. The record has no base qualities; no much larger clone is one base away.

Participants in the prospective study were enrolled through a virtual design, were aged roughly 18 to 90 years, and lived in about two dozen United States geographic areas. Cohort assignment in the prospective study relied on participant-reported clinical history from a screening survey and a study questionnaire. Exposed participants were defined as having been in contact with someone with a PCR-confirmed or clinician-diagnosed COVID-19 case within 2 weeks of study entry. In the prospective study, mobile phlebotomists collected whole blood, serum and a nasopharyngeal or oropharyngeal swab from each participant. Prospective study participants could optionally give additional blood draws and questionnaires over a roughly 2-month period. Before DNA extraction, prospective study blood samples were shipped either frozen or at room temperature. Study-wide conclusions, independent of this receptor: Clinical and demographic metadata were provided uncurated, with the amount varying by source and participant.

Source material: PBMCs or T cells enriched from blood (not recorded which). The receptor chain draws on TRBV19 and TRBJ2-5; TRBD2 might be the D gene, on 6 matching bases. This receptor was taken from a woman aged 25-40 years who had been exposed to COVID-19. For the CDR3, the sequence is CARPLAFQETQYF. The bases read TGTGCCAGACCGCTAGCGTTCCAAGAGACCCAGTACTTC.